This T cell receptor (beta chain) was documented in a study of vaccination and CD4 T cells after COVID-19. Treatment given: roughly ten-day PBMC culture with coronavirus spike peptide pools or control peptides (ViraFEST assay). With the Oncomine TCR Beta short-read assay, DNA from cultured CD4+ T cells was sequenced. TCRdb processed the PCR reads anew with MiXCR; each CDR3 protein has one entry. The sample shows about 13,000 distinct CDR3 sequences, just under 75% of them seen only once. Points on this clonotype: Antigen: not known.

The V gene end was trimmed by 2 bases and the J gene end by 4 bases; junction bases not matched to a gene: 3. Per germline, CDR1 SGHTA and CDR2 FQGNSA. The CDR3 extends over 14 amino acids. This receptor was obtained from a human donor who had recovered from COVID-19. The chain carries TRBV7-2 and TRBJ2-7; 9 bases are a match to TRBD2. The sample consisted of CD4+ T cells from blood, cultured in vitro. The CDR3 DNA sequence: TGTGCCAGCAGCTTAAGTAGCGGGGGTTACGAGCAGTACTTC. Its protein product is CASSLSSGGYEQYF.